These 8 T cell receptor beta chains originate from one sample sequenced in a study of blood T cell repertoires in COVID-19. The method was immunoSEQ multiplex PCR; TCRdb's version includes in-frame clones alone and lacks a portion of them. The sample lists 300,000 to 400,000 clones, more than 75% seen once, with roughly 0.97% in the top ten. The source material was PBMCs or T cells enriched from blood (not recorded which). Receptors were obtained from a woman aged 25-40 years with acute COVID-19.

On this clone: The sample has other DNA sequences that encode this CDR3 too. This chain uses TRBV3-1 (or the pseudogene TRBV3-2) with TRBJ1-1, with TRBD1 as a possible D gene (6 bases). V lost 1 base and J 5 bases, leaving 11 bases between the germline ends. CDR1 LGHDT and CDR2 YNNKEL come from the germline V gene (reference sequence). The CDR3 covers 14 residues. CDR3 in amino acids: CASSQVAGETEAFF. For the CDR3, the DNA is TGTGCCAGCAGCCAAGTGGCAGGGGAGACTGAAGCTTTCTTT.

The genes are TRBV11-1 and TRBJ2-1; D gene ambiguous. Trimming removed 0 bases from V and 7 bases from J, with 10 bases in between. There are 14 residues in the CDR3. Germline CDR1 reads SGHAT; CDR2 reads FQDESV (reference sequence). The CDR3 here is CASSLAEDGNEQFF. The CDR3 DNA follows: TGTGCCAGCAGCTTAGCGGAAGACGGGAATGAGCAGTTCTTC.

This rearrangement joins TRBV29-1 to TRBJ1-2; 10 nucleotides match TRBD1. The ends lost 1 base at V and 4 bases at J; junction bases unmatched: 6. Germline-derived CDR1 and CDR2 are SQVTM and ANQGSEA. The CDR3 sequence is 15 residues long. Here the CDR3 DNA reads TGCAGCGTTGAAGGGAGGACAGGGGGGTCCTATGGCTACACCTTC. It encodes CSVEGRTGGSYGYTF.

The chain combines TRBV24-1 with TRBJ2-2, with D tentatively TRBD2 (6 bases). The CDR3 totals 14 residues. The V gene's germline CDR1 is KGHDR and CDR2 SFDVKD. Trimming stripped 9 bases from V and 0 bases from J, with 10 bases between. CDR3 nucleotide sequence: TGTGCCACCGGCGGGACGGCGAACACCGGGGAGCTGTTTTTT. Translation: CATGGTANTGELFF.

The chain carries TRBV9 and TRBJ1-2, with 10 bases aligning to TRBD1. Germline V gene lookup returns CDR1 SGDLS and CDR2 YYNGEE. V shed 3 bases, J shed 2 bases, and the junction held 4 bases outside the gene matches. CDR3 length: 15 residues. DNA of the CDR3: TGTGCCAGCAGCGGGACAGGGGGTTCCAACTATGGCTACACCTTC. Protein product: CASSGTGGSNYGYTF.

The J gene is TRBJ2-4, the V gene TRBV5-1; 7 positions match TRBD2. CDR3 length equals 14 residues. V gave up 3 bases and J gave up 4 bases; unmatched junction bases: 4. CDR1 is SGHRS, CDR2 YFSETQ, per germline. The CDR3 loop reads CASSSGGVKNIQYF. The CDR3 DNA sequence: TGCGCCAGCAGCTCTGGGGGGGTGAAAAACATTCAGTACTTC.

This clone has just one count. This chain connects TRBV7-8 to TRBJ1-1, with 7 bases aligning to TRBD1. Looked up from germline, CDR1 is SGHVS and CDR2 is FQNEAQ. The CDR3 totals 13 residues. Losses at the gene ends were 4 bases for V and 4 bases for J; bases not matched to a gene: 3. The CDR3 DNA sequence: TGTGCCAGCAGCTACCGACAGGGCACTGAAGCTTTCTTT. Its translation is CASSYRQGTEAFF. The whole variable domain, filled in from reference TRBV7-8 and TRBJ1-1, reads GAGVSQSPRYKVAKRGQDVALRCDPISGHVSLFWYQQALGQGPEFLTYFQNEAQLDKSGLPSDRFFAERPEGSVSTLKIQRTQQEDSAVYLCASSYRQGTEAFFGQGTRLTVV.

V usage is TRBV21-1 and J usage is TRBJ1-1; the table's TRBD1 call for D was not verified on the DNA. TRBV21-1 is marked as a pseudogene. The CDR3 covers 12 residues. CDR3 DNA: TGTGCCAGCAGCCCCAAGAACACTGAAGCTTTCTTT. Translating it yields CASSPKNTEAFF.